One T cell receptor (beta chain) is described in this entry. Its recognized antigen is unknown. Base quality data are lacking; no much larger clone is found one base away. The data were obtained in a study of regulatory T cells in long-lasting Graves disease listed by TCRdb under 2021. As for the study more broadly: Antithyroid drugs had been taken for less than 3 months by newly diagnosed Graves' disease patients. TCR sequencing covered some 13 persistent and some 20 newly diagnosed Graves' disease patients, some 33 samples in total. Persistent Graves' disease patients were compared with newly diagnosed Graves' disease patients by peripheral blood TCR sequencing and RNA sequencing. The study was conducted in China and was registered as a clinical trial. Here is what the overall study found, with its caveats: Lower TCR Shannon entropy and fewer highly expanded clones were observed in persistent Graves' disease patients than in newly diagnosed patients, which suggested clonal expansion. Only peripheral blood was studied, because thyroid tissue, the primary lesion, was inaccessible. Sequencing and analysis were restricted to the TCR beta chain. More public clonotypes were shared among persistent patients (under 3,000) than among newly diagnosed patients (roughly 1,000). Persistent disease showed preferential use of TRBV28, TRBJ1-2 and TRBJ2-5, whereas newly diagnosed disease favored TRBV20-1 and TRBJ2-1. As a limitation, the authors acknowledged that the small sample size may reduce accuracy.

The V and J ends are trimmed by 2 bases and 3 bases, leaving 2 bases between them. The CDR3 starts with the cysteine, ends with the phenylalanine, and has 13 residues. The retained sequence is limited to the CDR3, 39 bases, with the frame set at the first base. The germline V gene supplies CDR1 SGHVS and CDR2 FQNEAQ. According to the study, the label for this sample's time point signals: newly diagnosed GD, antithyroid drugs for less than 3 months. RNA was extracted from PBMCs in TRIzol for both TCR sequencing and RNA sequencing. Graves' disease was diagnosed according to American Thyroid Association guidelines. Patients for the study were recruited at an endocrinology department in Xi'an, China. Each patient gave around 9.2 milliliters of peripheral blood, collected in an EDTA anticoagulant tube. PBMCs were isolated by Ficoll Paque Plus density gradient separation without further T cell sorting. RNA quality was checked with an Agilent 2100 Bioanalyzer and agarose gel, and concentration with a NanoDrop 2000.

Receptor libraries were prepared by multiplex PCR. TCRdb names Illumina HiSeq 4000 as the instrument used. To build TCR beta libraries, CDR3 regions were amplified by Arm-PCR using iRepertoire HTBI primers. Before sequencing, the PCR products underwent gel purification. As for the authors' bioinformatics: A total of around 59 TRBV and some 15 TRBJ segments were identified across samples and were used for gene usage analysis of CDR3 amino acid clonotypes. COPE and FqMerger were used to merge the filtered high-quality paired reads into contigs. BLAST was used to align contigs to IMGT TRBV, TRBD and TRBJ reference genes, with CDR3 defined following IMGT. Clonotypes above 0.1% frequency were classified as highly expanded clones. Repertoire diversity was measured by Shannon entropy, and V-J evenness by the Gini coefficient. A clonotype found in more than one individual was treated as public. TCRdb took the public reads, trimmed them with fastp at Q25, ran MiXCR for clone calling and kept in-frame beta chains. Each entry merges the rows of one CDR3 protein and shows their most common DNA and genes. None of the V and J calls come from the authors' own analysis; TCRdb made them. In all, the sample holds 390,000 or so distinct CDR3 sequences, and approximately 12% of those were seen once. The biggest ten clones account for 15% to 20% of the sample.

The data were also submitted as part of a second study, on T cells in Graves' hyperthyroidism and ophthalmopathy. The second investigation adds: A patient counted as having stable Graves' hyperthyroidism if no progression to ophthalmopathy occurred over 18 months of follow-up. The hyperthyroidism patients were between 18 and 65 years old and newly diagnosed, with a disease duration of less than 2 months. Patients with uncontrolled infections, other autoimmune diseases, pregnancy or lactation were excluded. Diagnoses were established on the basis of clinical symptoms, serum thyroxine and TRAb, thyroid ultrasound, and orbital computed tomography. For the first round of RT-PCR on the TCR CDR3, the HTBI primer set was used together with the Qiagen OneStep RT-PCR kit. Most expanded thyroid clonotypes (frequency above 0.001) were also found in blood, which suggests that blood repertoires may mirror thyroid immune responses. A 13 V-J signature model separated ophthalmopathy from stable hyperthyroidism, with just over 85% sensitivity and approximately 81% specificity in cross-validation and 80%/75% in testing. In validation, progression to ophthalmopathy was predicted by the model with around 70% sensitivity and 72.22% specificity, a median of around 6.5 months before onset. To identify distinguishing TCR V-J signatures, a discovery cohort of about 100 patients was used, comprising 40 to 45 with Graves' ophthalmopathy and approximately 58 with stable Graves' hyperthyroidism. An independent validation cohort of under 20 hyperthyroidism patients and 17 patients who later progressed to ophthalmopathy tested prospective prediction of ophthalmopathy. The roughly 94 discovery patients were randomly divided into training and test sets at a 7:3 ratio. In several Graves' hyperthyroidism patients, the study also compared T-cell repertoires from thyroid tissue with T-cell repertoires from blood. Following sampling, methimazole starting at 30 mg daily was given to hyperthyroidism patients, and high-dose intravenous methylprednisolone was given to ophthalmopathy patients. Libraries were constructed in a second round of multiplex PCR, after which size selection and purification were performed. The libraries were sequenced on an Illumina HiSeq2000 using paired-end 100 bp reads. SOAPnuke was used to process the raw data, removing reads that contained adapters or uncalled bases, had a mean Phred below 15, or lacked an exact match to the constant primer or identifier. High-quality paired reads were merged using COPE v1.2.5, and each unique nucleotide sequence was defined as a clonotype. MiTCR v1.1 was used to align clonotypes to the IMGT TRBV, TRBD and TRBJ reference segments. Analysis was restricted to V-J combinations with a frequency above 0.0001, which covered 98% to 99.2% of repertoires. A TCS score was defined as the ratio of F50 (clonal expansion) to E x V (chaos), with BLOSUM62-based TCRdist applied between CDR3 peptides within each V-J. Welch's t-statistics and random forest reduced roughly 530 V-J features to 10 to 15, which were used in a naive Bayes classifier (R e1071). Sample size was not statistically predetermined, and blinding of investigators to group allocation was not performed. The paper describes TCR Vbeta CDR3 sequencing of fewer than 150 peripheral blood samples, made up of around 41 ophthalmopathy patients, some 80 hyperthyroidism patients and 17 progressor patients.

The sequencing used peripheral blood mononuclear cells (PBMCs), collected at new diagnosis, from a patient treated with antithyroid drugs. In this chain, TRBV7-8 is recombined with TRBJ2-6; too little of a D gene remains to name it. The sequence derives from a woman under 30 with Graves disease. Donor details come from another sample of the same person, matched by shared clones. This receptor has the CDR3 CASSLNGANVLTF. The base sequence is TGTGCCAGCAGCTTAAATGGGGCCAACGTCCTGACTTTC. Where the CDR3 stops, the reference TRBV7-8 and TRBJ2-6 genes take over; the full variable domain is GAGVSQSPRYKVAKRGQDVALRCDPISGHVSLFWYQQALGQGPEFLTYFQNEAQLDKSGLPSDRFFAERPEGSVSTLKIQRTQQEDSAVYLCASSLNGANVLTFGAGSRLTVL.